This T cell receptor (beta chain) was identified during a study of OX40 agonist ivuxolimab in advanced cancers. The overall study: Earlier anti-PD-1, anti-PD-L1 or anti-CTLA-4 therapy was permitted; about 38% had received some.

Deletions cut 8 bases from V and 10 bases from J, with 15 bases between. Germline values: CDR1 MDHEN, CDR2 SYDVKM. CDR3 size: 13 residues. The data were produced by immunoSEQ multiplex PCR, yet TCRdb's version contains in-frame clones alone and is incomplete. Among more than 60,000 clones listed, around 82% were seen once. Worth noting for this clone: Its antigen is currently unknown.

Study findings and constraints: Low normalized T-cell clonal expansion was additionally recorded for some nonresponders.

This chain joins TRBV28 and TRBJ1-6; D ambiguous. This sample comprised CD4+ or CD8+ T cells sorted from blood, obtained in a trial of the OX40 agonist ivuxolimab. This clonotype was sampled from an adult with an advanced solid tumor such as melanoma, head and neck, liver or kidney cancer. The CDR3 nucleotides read TGTGCCAGCGGTACATACTCCGGCTCACCCCTCCACTTT. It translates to CASGTYSGSPLHF.